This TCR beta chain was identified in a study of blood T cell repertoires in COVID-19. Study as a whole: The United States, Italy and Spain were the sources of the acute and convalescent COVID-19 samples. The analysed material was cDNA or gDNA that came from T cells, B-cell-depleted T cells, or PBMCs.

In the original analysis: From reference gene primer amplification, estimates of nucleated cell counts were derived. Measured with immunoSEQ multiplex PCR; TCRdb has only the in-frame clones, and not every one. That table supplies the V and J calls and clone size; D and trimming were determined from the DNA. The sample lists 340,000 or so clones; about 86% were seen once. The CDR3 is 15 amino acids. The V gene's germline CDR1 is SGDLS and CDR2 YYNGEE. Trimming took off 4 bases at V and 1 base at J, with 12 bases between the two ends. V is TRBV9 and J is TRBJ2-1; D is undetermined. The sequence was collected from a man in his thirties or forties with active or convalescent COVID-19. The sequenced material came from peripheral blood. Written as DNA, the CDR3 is TGTGCCAGCAGCAGTGGCGGTGGATCCTACAATGAGCAGTTCTTC. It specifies CASSSGGGSYNEQFF.